This T cell receptor beta chain appears in the sequencing data of a study of T cells in Graves' hyperthyroidism and ophthalmopathy. General study points: Model predictions of ophthalmopathy came a median around 7.1 months before onset.

Amplification targeted TCR beta CDR3 regions from RNA transcripts. The HTBI set primed first-round TCR CDR3 RT-PCR. From the multiplex PCR reads, TCRdb called clonotypes with MiXCR, one entry per CDR3 protein. The data show about 400,000 distinct CDR3 sequences, more than 15% seen once. Trimming shortened V by 5 bases and J by 3 bases, and 10 bases separated the two germline ends. CDR3 length: 13 residues. The germline V gene encodes CDR1 KGHSH and CDR2 LQKENI. Absence of ophthalmopathy progression within 18 months defined stable Graves' hyperthyroidism. Clinical symptoms, serum thyroxine, TRAb, thyroid ultrasound and orbital computed tomography established diagnosis. This clonotype was recorded at least ten times. No antigen is known for it.

The sequenced material came from blood. This rearrangement joins TRBV18 to TRBJ1-1, with no clear D. This sequence originates from a woman younger than 30 with Graves' hyperthyroidism. The CDR3 nucleotides are TGTGCCAGCTCATCCAACAAGTACACTGAAGCTTTCTTT. Protein product: CASSSNKYTEAFF.